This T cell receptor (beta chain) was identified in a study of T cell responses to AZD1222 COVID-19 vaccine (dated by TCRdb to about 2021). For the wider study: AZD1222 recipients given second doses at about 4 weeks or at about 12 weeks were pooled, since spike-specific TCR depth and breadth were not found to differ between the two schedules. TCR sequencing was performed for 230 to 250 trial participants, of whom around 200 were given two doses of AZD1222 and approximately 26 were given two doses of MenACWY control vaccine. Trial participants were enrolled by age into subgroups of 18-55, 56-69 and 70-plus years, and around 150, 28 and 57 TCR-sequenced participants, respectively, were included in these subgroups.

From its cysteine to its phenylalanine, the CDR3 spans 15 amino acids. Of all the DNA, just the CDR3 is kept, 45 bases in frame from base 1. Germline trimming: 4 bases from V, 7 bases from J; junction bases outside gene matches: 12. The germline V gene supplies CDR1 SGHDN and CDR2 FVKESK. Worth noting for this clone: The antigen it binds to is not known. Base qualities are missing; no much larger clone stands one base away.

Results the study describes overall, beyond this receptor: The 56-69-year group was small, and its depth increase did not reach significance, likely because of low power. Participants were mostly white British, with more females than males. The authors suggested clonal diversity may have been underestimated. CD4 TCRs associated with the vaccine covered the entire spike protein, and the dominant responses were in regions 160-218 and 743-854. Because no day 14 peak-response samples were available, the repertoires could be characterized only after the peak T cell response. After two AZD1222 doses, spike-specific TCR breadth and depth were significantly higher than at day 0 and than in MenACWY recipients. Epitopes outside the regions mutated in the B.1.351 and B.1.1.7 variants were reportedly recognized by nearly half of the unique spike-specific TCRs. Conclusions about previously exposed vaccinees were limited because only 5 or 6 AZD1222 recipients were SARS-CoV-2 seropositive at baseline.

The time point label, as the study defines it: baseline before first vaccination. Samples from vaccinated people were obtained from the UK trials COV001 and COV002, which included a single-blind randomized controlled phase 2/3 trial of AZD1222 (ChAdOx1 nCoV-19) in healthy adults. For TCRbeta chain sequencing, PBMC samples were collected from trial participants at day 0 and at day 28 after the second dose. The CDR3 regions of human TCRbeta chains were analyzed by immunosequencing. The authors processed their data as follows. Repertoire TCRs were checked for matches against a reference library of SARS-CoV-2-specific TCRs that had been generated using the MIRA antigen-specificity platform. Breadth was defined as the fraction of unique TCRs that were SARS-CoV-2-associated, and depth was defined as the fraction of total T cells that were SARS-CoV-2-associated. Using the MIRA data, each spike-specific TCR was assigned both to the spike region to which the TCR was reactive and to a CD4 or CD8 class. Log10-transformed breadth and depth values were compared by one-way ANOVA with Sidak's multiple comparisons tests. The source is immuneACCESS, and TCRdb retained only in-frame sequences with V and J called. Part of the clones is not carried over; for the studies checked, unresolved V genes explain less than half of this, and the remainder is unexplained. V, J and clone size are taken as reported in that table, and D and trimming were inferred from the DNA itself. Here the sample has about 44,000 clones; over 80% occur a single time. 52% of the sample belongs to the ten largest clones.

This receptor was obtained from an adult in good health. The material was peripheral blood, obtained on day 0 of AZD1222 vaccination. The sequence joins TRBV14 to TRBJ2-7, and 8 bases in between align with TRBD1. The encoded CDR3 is CASSRQGIMLGEQYF. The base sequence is TGTGCCAGCAGCCGACAGGGGATAATGTTGGGGGAGCAGTACTTC.